The source of this TCR beta chain is a study of blood T cell repertoires in COVID-19. Losses at the gene ends were 3 bases for V and 15 bases for J; bases not matched to a gene: 9. Germline V gene lookup returns CDR1 LNHDA and CDR2 SQIVND (reference sequence). The CDR3 is 13 residues long. Assay: immunoSEQ multiplex PCR; the TCRdb copy retains only in-frame clones and omits some. The sample yields 200,000 to 250,000 clones, roughly 81% seen once. The material sequenced was peripheral blood. The sequence was obtained from a woman of 80 years or more with COVID-19, enrolled during active disease. The chain carries TRBV19 and TRBJ2-1; 9 nucleotides agree with TRBD2. CDR3: CASSISGGGAGFF. The CDR3 DNA reads TGTGCCAGTAGTATTTCTGGCGGGGGGGCCGGGTTCTTC.